This TCR beta chain comes out of a study of blood T cell repertoires in COVID-19 (dated by TCRdb to the early 2020s). Background on the whole study: Samples covering the acute and convalescent phases of COVID-19 were provided by collaborators in the United States, Italy and Spain. The prospective study material was composed of cDNA or gDNA derived from T cells, B-cell-depleted T cells, or PBMCs. Subjects who had been exposed to COVID-19, were actively infected with it, or had recovered from it provided the deeply sampled blood TCRbeta repertoires that made up the dataset. The repertoires were released in a freely available public database meant as a resource for research on the immune response to SARS-CoV-2. The samples were drawn from the first 160 participants of the ongoing ImmuneRACE study and from some 1,300 subjects provided by 6 global collaborators. Sample metadata almost always included a de-identified subject ID, COVID-19 status, age in years and sex. HLA class I and class II types, where available, came from metadata supplied by the sample provider rather than from assay-based typing.

Study-wide conclusions, independent of this receptor: The amount of clinical and demographic metadata varied by source and participant and was provided uncurated.

Comments on this clone: The target of this receptor is not known. Base qualities are not at hand, and no much larger clone is one base apart.

The CDR3 holds 17 amino acids from the cysteine to the phenylalanine. Solely the CDR3 DNA is kept, with 51 bases framed from the first base. A distance of 17 bases separates the germline ends of V and J, which lose 0 bases and 0 bases respectively. Looking up the germline V gene (reference sequence) yields CDR1 GTSNPN and CDR2 SVGIG. TCRbeta CDR3 regions were amplified from genomic DNA by means of the immunoSEQ Assay, a bias-controlled multiplex PCR. In the paper's pipeline: The number of nucleated cells in each sample was estimated by amplification of reference gene primers within the assay. To quantify the absolute abundance of each unique TCRbeta CDR3 rearrangement, sequence reads were collapsed and filtered. For each sample, productive Simpson clonality was calculated by taking the square root of Simpson's diversity index across productive rearrangements. Drawn from immuneACCESS, this table holds only the in-frame rearrangements with V and J called that TCRdb kept. Clones are partly lost; checked studies trace under half to an unresolved V gene and leave the rest unexplained. From that table come the V and J calls and clone size; the DNA was used to work out D and trimming. The sample records 150,000 to 200,000 clones, about four fifths of which are singletons. Around 7% of the sample lies in the top ten.

Collaborating institutions collected whole blood in K2EDTA tubes following their own protocols. Collaborator samples were shipped for TCRbeta analysis as frozen whole blood, isolated PBMCs, or DNA extracted from either sample type. The sequenced sample was peripheral blood. The clonotype was recovered from a man between 70 and 80 years old with active or convalescent COVID-19. The V and J segments used are TRBV30 and TRBJ1-1, with TRBD1 tentatively as D gene (5 bases match). CDR3 region: CAWSVGVYGRMNTEAFF. The DNA sequence is TGTGCCTGGAGTGTAGGGGTTTACGGTCGAATGAACACTGAAGCTTTCTTT.